The 16 T cell receptor beta chains listed next were all sequenced from one sample in a study of shared clonotypes between healthy human individuals. The method was immunoSEQ multiplex PCR; TCRdb's version includes in-frame clones alone and lacks a portion of them. The top ten hold approximately 1.2% of the sample, which has 1.5 million to 2.5 million clones, 85% to 95% seen once. Naive-designated CD8 cells lacked CD45RO, were positively enriched for CCR7, and omitted terminally differentiated effector memory CD45RA+ cells. Sequencing was carried out using naive CD8+ T cells sorted from blood. The receptors originated from a man aged 18 to 35 in good health.

The chain is built from TRBV10-3 and TRBJ2-3; no clear D. The CDR3 spans 13 residues. The germline CDR1 and CDR2 sequences are ENHRY and SYGVKD. Trimming pared 6 bases from V and 6 bases from J, leaving 13 bases between. CDR3 loop: CAIRTNELDTQYF. CDR3 DNA sequence: TGTGCCATCAGGACAAATGAGTTGGATACGCAGTATTTT.

This clone was seen a single time. The V and J genes are TRBV5-5 and TRBJ2-7; 8 nucleotides agree with TRBD1. CDR3 length equals 14 residues. Trimming removed 1 base from V and 3 bases from J; junction bases left unmatched: 3. Germline V lookup: CDR1 SGHKS, CDR2 YYEKEE (reference sequence). CDR3 coding DNA: TGTGCCAGCAGCTTGTCTACAGGGGGCTACGAGCAGTACTTC. It specifies CASSLSTGGYEQYF.

This sequence joins TRBV5-5 and TRBJ1-2; D possibly corresponds to TRBD1 (6 bases). CDR3 length equals 14 residues. V was cut by 1 base and J by 2 bases, with 9 bases left in between. Germline lookup yields CDR1 SGHKS and CDR2 YYEKEE (reference sequence). CDR3 in amino acids: CASSLTGPNYGYTF. CDR3 nucleotide sequence: TGTGCCAGCAGCTTGACAGGGCCAAACTATGGCTACACCTTC.

The DNA for the CDR3 is TGTGCCAGCAGCTTAATGGGGGGATATAATTCACCCCTCCACTTT. Encoded protein: CASSLMGGYNSPLHF. V gene TRBV11-2 combines with J gene TRBJ1-6, with D perhaps TRBD1 (5 bases). The CDR3 consists of 15 residues. Germline V lookup: CDR1 SGHAT, CDR2 FQNNGV. The V end was cut by 2 bases, the J end by 4 bases, with 9 bases between.

In the case of this clone: Distinct nucleotide sequences in the sample also encode this CDR3. The rearrangement links TRBV6-5 to TRBJ2-7; perhaps TRBD1 as D (5 bases). Germline V gene sequence: CDR1 MNHEY, CDR2 SVGAGI. The CDR3 is 12 amino acids. Trimming shortened V by 5 bases and J by 3 bases, and 8 bases separated the two germline ends. CDR3 in DNA: TGTGCCAGCAGTCCCCAGGGCTACGAGCAGTACTTC. It codes for CASSPQGYEQYF.

The rearrangement links TRBV6-5 to TRBJ2-1; D gene ambiguous. The V end was cut by 6 bases, the J end by 0 bases, with 12 bases between. Per the germline V gene, CDR1 is MNHEY and CDR2 is SVGAGI. The CDR3 loop spans 15 amino acids. The CDR3 DNA is TGTGCCAGCAGCCCGACCGCGAGCTCCTACAATGAGCAGTTCTTC. This gives the protein CASSPTASSYNEQFF.

The J gene is TRBJ2-6, the V gene TRBV9; unclear D gene. The CDR3 sequence is 13 residues long. Per the germline V gene, CDR1 is SGDLS and CDR2 is YYNGEE. V was cut by 5 bases and J by 4 bases, with 7 bases left in between. The CDR3 DNA sequence: TGTGCCAGCAGGGGCGGAGGGGCCAACGTCCTGACTTTC. Amino acids: CASRGGGANVLTF.

This chain's CDR3 is CASSSSRQGLDEQYF. The CDR3 nucleotides read TGCGCCAGCAGCTCTTCGAGACAGGGTTTAGATGAGCAGTACTTC. The chain has TRBV5-1 and TRBJ2-7; 7 nucleotides align to TRBD1. V lost 3 bases to trimming and J lost 7 bases; unmatched junction nucleotides: 13. Germline values: CDR1 SGHRS, CDR2 YFSETQ. CDR3 size: 15 residues.

The V call is TRBV9, the J call TRBJ2-5, with D possibly TRBD1 on 6 matching bases. V lost 7 bases and J 5 bases, leaving 18 bases between the germline ends. CDR1 and CDR2 from the germline V gene are SGDLS and YYNGEE. The CDR3 totals 14 residues. The CDR3 is CASSPGVGWETQYF. The DNA of the CDR3 is TGTGCCAGCTCCCCAGGGGTCGGCTGGGAGACCCAGTACTTC.

The rearrangement joins TRBV27 to TRBJ1-5; 7 nucleotides line up with TRBD1. This CDR3 region has 14 residues. The J segment lost 3 bases and the V segment lost 6 bases, leaving 5 bases of the junction unmatched. Germline values: CDR1 MNHEY, CDR2 SMNVEV (reference sequence). Here the CDR3 reads CASSDRDPNQPQHF. In DNA, the CDR3 is TGTGCCAGCAGCGACAGGGATCCCAATCAGCCCCAGCATTTT.

V gene TRBV27 combines with J gene TRBJ2-1; weak D call: TRBD2 (6 bases). The CDR3 contains 16 residues. Trimming cost V 0 bases and J 4 bases, with 13 bases left between them. Germline-derived CDR1 and CDR2 are MNHEY and SMNVEV (reference sequence). CDR3 residues: CASSLSWGERYNEQFF. In DNA, the CDR3 is TGTGCCAGCAGTTTATCGTGGGGGGAGAGATACAATGAGCAGTTCTTC.

The CDR3: CASSIVTSGSNEQFF. In DNA form, the CDR3 reads TGTGCCAGTAGTATAGTTACTAGCGGGAGCAATGAGCAGTTCTTC. This chain connects TRBV19 to TRBJ2-1; 11 bases fit TRBD2. CDR1 is LNHDA, CDR2 SQIVND, per germline (reference sequence). With 1 base clipped from V and 6 bases from J, the junction kept 2 bases outside the gene matches. The CDR3 consists of 15 residues.

CDR3 sequence (DNA): TGTGCCAGCAGCTTAGGGGCTAGCGGGTCCTACGAGCAGTACTTC. Its protein product is CASSLGASGSYEQYF. The rearrangement joins TRBV7-6 to TRBJ2-7; TRBD2 matches 8 bases. This CDR3 is 15 amino acids long. Looked up from germline, CDR1 is SGHVS and CDR2 is FNYEAQ. The J segment lost 1 base and the V segment lost 1 base, leaving 3 bases of the junction unmatched.

About this clone itself: The germline gene is not matched at one end of the junction; a read error may be the cause. The chain carries TRBV19 and TRBJ1-1, with a weak D call TRBD1 (6 bases). The CDR3 is 14 amino acids. The V gene's germline CDR1 is LNHDA and CDR2 SQIVND (reference sequence). The CDR3 sequence: CASSLDRLNTEAFF. In DNA, the CDR3 is TGTGCCAGTAGTCTAGACAGGTTGAACACTGAAGCTTTCTTT.

As concerns this clone: Other DNA variants within this sample encode the same CDR3. The rearrangement uses TRBV6-5 and TRBJ1-1; D unclear. Germline lookup yields CDR1 MNHEY and CDR2 SVGAGI. This CDR3 has 13 residues. The V end was cut by 6 bases, the J end by 0 bases, with 8 bases between. CDR3 loop: CASSPGMNTEAFF. CDR3 DNA sequence: TGTGCCAGCAGCCCCGGGATGAACACTGAAGCTTTCTTT.

The chain is built from TRBV11-2 and TRBJ2-1, with 9 bases identical to TRBD2. The CDR3 has 16 amino acids. The trim removed 2 bases at V and 4 bases at J, leaving 6 bases unmatched. Germline assignment: CDR1 SGHAT and CDR2 FQNNGV. The CDR3 protein is CASSLTGLALYNEQFF. CDR3 bases: TGTGCCAGCAGCTTAACTGGACTAGCGCTTTACAATGAGCAGTTCTTC.